These T cell receptor beta chains were read from a single sample in a study of shared clonotypes between healthy human individuals. The repertoire was sequenced with immunoSEQ multiplex PCR; TCRdb's copy has only in-frame clones and lacks some. The repertoire has 2 million to 2.5 million clones, approximately 95% of them found once; the top ten carry 0.1% to 0.15%. Sample: naive CD4+ T cells sorted from blood. Receptors were obtained from a man aged 18 to 30 in good health. CDR3s include the opening cysteine and the closing phenylalanine or tryptophan. A D gene is named only where the DNA matches it firmly.

J	D	V	CDR3
TRBJ1-1	TRBD1	TRBV7-2	CASSQDRMNTEAFF
TRBJ1-1	-	TRBV18	CASSPPSQGKAFF
TRBJ1-5	TRBD1	TRBV19	CASKQGVGVQPQHF
TRBJ2-6	-	TRBV6-5	CASSFAVTGANVLTF
TRBJ1-6	-	TRBV30	CAWKPSGVSPLHF
TRBJ2-3	-	TRBV5-1	CASSVVSDLTDTQYF
TRBJ2-5	-	TRBV5-1	CASSPDRQETQYF
TRBJ1-4	TRBD1	TRBV2	CASIGPGTENEKLFF
TRBJ2-7	-	TRBV5-1	CASSLAGGGTYEQYF
TRBJ2-3	-	TRBV7-3	CASSSSGLDTQYF
TRBJ2-1	TRBD2	TRBV30	CAWSITSGRTVEQFF
TRBJ1-3	-	TRBV11-2	CASRGNTIYF
TRBJ2-1	-	TRBV6-6	CASSHAAPKRNEQFF
TRBJ1-6	-	TRBV30	CAWSAGTSGPLHF
TRBJ2-5	TRBD1	TRBV30	CAWSRGGGMETQYF
TRBJ2-1	TRBD2	TRBV7-2	CASSQAGTRFGEQFF
TRBJ2-7	-	TRBV28	CASSPLGRISSYEQYF
TRBJ1-6	TRBD1	TRBV16	CASSVRQGFISPLHF